These T cell receptor beta chains were read from a single sample in a study of technical replicates of blood from a few donors. Profiling relied on immunoSEQ multiplex PCR, and the TCRdb table lists in-frame clones only, not all of them. This sample has about 61,000 clones, with more than 95% found just once. Material for sequencing was T cells isolated from PBMCs. Receptors originate from a human donor in good health. Each CDR3 is given with its conserved first and last residue. A D gene is named only where the DNA matches it firmly. Size is stated for part of the rows, as once, few or many counts, or as a class when the clone is expanded.

CDR3 | DNA | size | D | J | V
CASSETGGARVSGYTF | TGTGCCAGCAGTGAGACAGGGGGCGCGAGGGTGAGTGGCTACACCTTC | - | TRBD1 | TRBJ1-2 | TRBV27
CASSKWANQPQHF | TGTGCCAGCAGTAAGTGGGCCAATCAGCCCCAGCATTTT | few | - | TRBJ1-5 | TRBV2
CASSDGLEGPLNTEAFF | TGCGCCAGCAGTGATGGGTTGGAGGGGCCCCTGAACACTGAAGCTTTCTTT | - | - | TRBJ1-1 | TRBV10-2
CASSETSGGANIQYF | TGTGCCAGCAGCGAGACTAGCGGGGGAGCAAACATTCAGTACTTC | - | TRBD2 | TRBJ2-4 | TRBV7-3
CASSSRGARNETQYF | TGTGCCAGCAGTTCGCGTGGGGCTAGAAACGAGACCCAGTACTTC | - | - | TRBJ2-5 | TRBV5-6
CASSLLQGVFHSPLHF | TGCGCCAGCAGCTTGCTCCAGGGGGTATTTCATTCACCCCTCCACTTT | - | TRBD1 | TRBJ1-6 | TRBV5-1
CASTEAGLAGNEQFF | TGTGCCAGCACTGAGGCGGGACTAGCGGGAAATGAGCAGTTCTTC | - | TRBD2 | TRBJ2-1 | TRBV2
CASSPGLAGADTQYF | TGCGCCAGCAGTCCTGGACTAGCGGGCGCAGATACGCAGTATTTT | - | TRBD2 | TRBJ2-3 | TRBV5-1
CASSGGTTYTQYF | TGTGCCAGCAGCGGGGGGACTACTTATACGCAGTATTTT | - | TRBD2 | TRBJ2-3 | TRBV5-4
CASLSRKGLTPQHF | TGTGCCAGCTTATCGCGGAAGGGACTGACGCCCCAGCATTTT | - | - | TRBJ1-5 | TRBV28
CASSLGLAASTDTQYF | TGCGCCAGCAGCCTAGGACTAGCGGCTAGCACAGATACGCAGTATTTT | - | TRBD2 | TRBJ2-3 | TRBV5-1
CASSLETGLDEQYF | TGCGCCAGCAGCTTGGAGACAGGCTTGGACGAGCAGTACTTC | - | - | TRBJ2-7 | TRBV5-1
CASSLVRRGADSGNTIYF | TGCGCCAGCAGCTTGGTCCGACGGGGGGCAGACTCTGGAAACACCATATATTTT | - | - | TRBJ1-3 | TRBV5-1
CASSRRRAPSTDTQYF | TGTGCCAGCAGCCGTCGGAGGGCCCCTAGCACAGATACGCAGTATTTT | - | - | TRBJ2-3 | TRBV7-6
CASSSGLAGGEQFF | TGTGCCAGCAGTTCGGGACTAGCGGGGGGTGAGCAGTTCTTC | once | TRBD2 | TRBJ2-1 | TRBV6-5
CASGLGSVNRVYTRNEQFF | TGTGCTAGTGGTTTGGGCTCTGTGAACAGGGTTTATACACGAAATGAGCAGTTCTTC | - | - | TRBJ2-1 | TRBV12-5
CSASAGETQYF | TGCAGTGCTAGTGCCGGGGAGACCCAGTACTTC | - | - | TRBJ2-5 | TRBV20-1
CSVVEGMDYGYTF | TGCAGCGTTGTGGAGGGTATGGACTATGGCTACACCTTC | - | - | TRBJ1-2 | TRBV29-1
CASSSTSGEETQYF | TGCGCCAGCAGCTCGACTAGCGGAGAAGAGACCCAGTACTTC | - | TRBD2 | TRBJ2-5 | TRBV5-1
CASSPTGTGFLEQYF | TGTGCCAGCAGCCCTACCGGGACAGGGTTTTTGGAGCAGTACTTC | - | TRBD1 | TRBJ2-7 | TRBV11-2
CASGSRLAGGGDEQFF | TGTGCTAGTGGTTCACGACTAGCGGGGGGCGGGGATGAGCAGTTCTTC | - | TRBD2 | TRBJ2-1 | TRBV12-5
CASTPGQGNTEAFF | TGTGCCAGTACGCCGGGACAGGGGAACACTGAAGCTTTCTTT | - | TRBD1 | TRBJ1-1 | TRBV6-5
CASSEAGGTYNEQFF | TGCGCCAGCAGTGAAGCTGGCGGCACATACAATGAGCAGTTCTTC | - | - | TRBJ2-1 | TRBV10-1
CASSLVAPQETQYF | TGCGCCAGCAGCTTGGTGGCACCTCAAGAGACCCAGTACTTC | - | - | TRBJ2-5 | TRBV5-1
CASSLGLNQPQHF | TGTGCCAGCAGTTTAGGGCTCAATCAGCCCCAGCATTTT | - | - | TRBJ1-5 | TRBV27
CASSITNGAIGGETQYF | TGTGCCAGTAGTATAACCAACGGTGCCATAGGGGGAGAGACCCAGTACTTC | - | - | TRBJ2-5 | TRBV19
CASSLVFSGQRFTGELFF | TGTGCCAGCAGTTTGGTTTTTTCGGGACAGCGATTCACCGGGGAGCTGTTTTTT | - | TRBD1 | TRBJ2-2 | TRBV28
CASSGTSGGPNEQFF | TGTGCCAGCAGTGGGACTAGCGGGGGGCCCAATGAGCAGTTCTTC | - | TRBD2 | TRBJ2-1 | TRBV25-1
CASSRDSYGYTF | TGTGCCAGCAGCCGCGACAGCTATGGCTACACCTTC | once | - | TRBJ1-2 | TRBV7-9
CASSILAGGRQETQYF | TGTGCCAGTAGTATTTTAGCGGGGGGGCGCCAAGAGACCCAGTACTTC | - | TRBD2 | TRBJ2-5 | TRBV19
CASSFTGTAEAFF | TGTGCCAGCAGTTTTACCGGGACAGCTGAAGCTTTCTTT | once | TRBD1 | TRBJ1-1 | TRBV5-4
CSGYGLAGGPVYNEQFF | TGCAGCGGGTACGGACTAGCGGGAGGGCCGGTCTACAATGAGCAGTTCTTC | - | TRBD2 | TRBJ2-1 | TRBV29-1
CASSETGNTEAFF | TGCGCCAGCAGCGAGACAGGGAACACTGAAGCTTTCTTT | - | - | TRBJ1-1 | TRBV5-1
CASSPSGSGRGYEQYF | TGTGCCAGCAGCCCCTCAGGGAGCGGGAGAGGCTACGAGCAGTACTTC | - | TRBD2 | TRBJ2-7 | TRBV28
CASSFNSNQPQHF | TGTGCCAGCAGCTTTAATAGCAATCAGCCCCAGCATTTT | once | - | TRBJ1-5 | TRBV7-8
CASSYGGNSYEQYF | TGTGCCAGCAGCTATGGAGGAAACTCCTACGAGCAGTACTTC | - | - | TRBJ2-7 | TRBV13
CATSRDRGREQYF | TGTGCCACCAGCAGGGACAGGGGTCGGGAGCAGTACTTC | - | TRBD1 | TRBJ2-7 | TRBV15
CASSPGQIYNEQFF | TGTGCCAGCAGTCCGGGACAGATCTACAATGAGCAGTTCTTC | - | TRBD1 | TRBJ2-1 | TRBV6-6
CASSFAANTGELFF | TGTGCCAGCAGCTTTGCGGCGAACACCGGGGAGCTGTTTTTT | - | - | TRBJ2-2 | TRBV7-9
CAWRGRAERGTEAFF | TGTGCCTGGAGAGGGAGGGCCGAGAGGGGGACTGAAGCTTTCTTT | - | - | TRBJ1-1 | TRBV30
CASSLTSGSSYEQYF | TGTGCCAGCAGCTTGACTAGCGGGAGCTCCTACGAGCAGTACTTC | - | TRBD2 | TRBJ2-7 | TRBV5-4
CASSQETGGGDPFF | TGCGCCAGCAGCCAAGAAACGGGTGGGGGCGATCCGTTCTTC | - | - | TRBJ2-1 | TRBV4-1
CASSETGFTGELFF | TGTGCCAGCAGTGAGACAGGGTTCACCGGGGAGCTGTTTTTT | - | TRBD1 | TRBJ2-2 | TRBV6-4
CAITSGTDGLNTEAFF | TGTGCCATCACCTCCGGGACAGACGGTTTGAACACTGAAGCTTTCTTT | - | TRBD1 | TRBJ1-1 | TRBV10-3
CASSDDRVSGNTIYF | TGTGCCAGCAGTGATGACAGGGTCTCTGGAAACACCATATATTTT | - | TRBD1 | TRBJ1-3 | TRBV25-1
CASSYTAGEAQGASSGYTF | TGTGCCAGCAGCTACACCGCCGGGGAGGCTCAGGGGGCATCGAGTGGCTACACCTTC | - | TRBD1 | TRBJ1-2 | TRBV7-8
CASSYSGGAETQYF | TGTGCCAGCAGTTACTCCGGGGGGGCAGAGACCCAGTACTTC | - | TRBD2 | TRBJ2-5 | TRBV6-5
CASSLAPGGSGNTIYF | TGCGCCAGCAGCTTGGCCCCGGGGGGCTCTGGAAACACCATATATTTT | - | - | TRBJ1-3 | TRBV5-1
CASSRREATNYEQYF | TGTGCCAGCAGCCGCCGGGAGGCGACTAACTACGAGCAGTACTTC | - | TRBD2 | TRBJ2-7 | TRBV7-9
CASSARQGLTYEQYF | TGTGCCAGCAGTGCAAGACAGGGGCTAACCTACGAGCAGTACTTC | - | TRBD1 | TRBJ2-7 | TRBV6-1
CASKWVTTSYNEQFF | TGTGCCAGCAAATGGGTAACTACTTCCTACAATGAGCAGTTCTTC | - | - | TRBJ2-1 | TRBV2
CSVENIGRPTDYGYTF | TGCAGCGTTGAGAATATCGGGAGACCAACAGACTATGGCTACACCTTC | once | - | TRBJ1-2 | TRBV29-1
CASTRETTNEKLFF | TGTGCCAGCACGAGGGAAACAACTAATGAAAAACTGTTTTTT | - | - | TRBJ1-4 | TRBV11-3
CASTGTVGSYEQYF | TGCGCCAGCACCGGGACAGTGGGATCCTACGAGCAGTACTTC | - | TRBD1 | TRBJ2-7 | TRBV10-1
CASSELVFTDTQYF | TGTGCCAGCAGTGAACTTGTCTTCACAGATACGCAGTATTTT | - | - | TRBJ2-3 | TRBV2
CASSRGQDLYGYTF | TGTGCCAGTAGTAGAGGACAGGATCTATATGGCTACACCTTC | - | TRBD1 | TRBJ1-2 | TRBV19
CASSLDARGNTEAFF | TGCGCCAGCAGCTTGGATGCCAGGGGGAACACTGAAGCTTTCTTT | - | - | TRBJ1-1 | TRBV5-1
CASTQGPTEAFF | TGTGCCAGCACCCAGGGTCCCACTGAAGCTTTCTTT | - | - | TRBJ1-1 | TRBV5-6
CASSQEQTATNEKLFF | TGTGCCAGCAGCCAAGAACAGACAGCAACTAATGAAAAACTGTTTTTT | - | - | TRBJ1-4 | TRBV4-2
CASSISGQGRGYTF | TGTGCCAGTAGTATCTCGGGACAGGGCCGTGGCTACACCTTC | - | TRBD1 | TRBJ1-2 | TRBV19